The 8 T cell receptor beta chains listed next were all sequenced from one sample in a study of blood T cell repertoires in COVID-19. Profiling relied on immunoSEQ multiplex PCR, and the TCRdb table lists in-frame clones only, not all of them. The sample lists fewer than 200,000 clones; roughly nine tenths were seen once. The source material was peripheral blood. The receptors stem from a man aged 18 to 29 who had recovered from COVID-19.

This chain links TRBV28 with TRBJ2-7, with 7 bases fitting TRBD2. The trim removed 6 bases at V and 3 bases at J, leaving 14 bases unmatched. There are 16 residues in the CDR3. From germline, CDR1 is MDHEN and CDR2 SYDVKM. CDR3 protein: CASSPTASGPYYEQYF. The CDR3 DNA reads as TGTGCCAGCAGCCCAACGGCTAGCGGTCCCTACTACGAGCAGTACTTC.

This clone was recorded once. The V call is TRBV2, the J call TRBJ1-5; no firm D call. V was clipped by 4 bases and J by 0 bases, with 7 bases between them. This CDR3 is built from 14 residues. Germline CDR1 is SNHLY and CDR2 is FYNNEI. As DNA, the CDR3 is TGTGCCAGCAGTGTAGAATATAGCAATCAGCCCCAGCATTTT. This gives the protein CASSVEYSNQPQHF.

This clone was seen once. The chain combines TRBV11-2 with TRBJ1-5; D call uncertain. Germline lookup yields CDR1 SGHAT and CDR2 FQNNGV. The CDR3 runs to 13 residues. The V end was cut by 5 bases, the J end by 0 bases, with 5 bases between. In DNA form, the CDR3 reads TGTGCCAGCAGCCTAAATAGCAATCAGCCCCAGCATTTT. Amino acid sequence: CASSLNSNQPQHF.

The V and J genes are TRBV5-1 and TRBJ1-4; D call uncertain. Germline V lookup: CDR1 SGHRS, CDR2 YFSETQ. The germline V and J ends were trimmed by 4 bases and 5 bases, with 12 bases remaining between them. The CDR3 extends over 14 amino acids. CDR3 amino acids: CASSGGSQNEKLFF. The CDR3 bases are TGCGCCAGCAGCGGAGGCAGCCAAAATGAAAAACTGTTTTTT.

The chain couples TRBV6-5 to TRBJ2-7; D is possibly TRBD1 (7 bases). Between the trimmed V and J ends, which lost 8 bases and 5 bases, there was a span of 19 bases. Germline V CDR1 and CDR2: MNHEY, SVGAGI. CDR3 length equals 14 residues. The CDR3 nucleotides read TGTGCCAGCCAGCGGGCAGGGGGAGAGGACGAGCAGTACTTC. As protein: CASQRAGGEDEQYF.

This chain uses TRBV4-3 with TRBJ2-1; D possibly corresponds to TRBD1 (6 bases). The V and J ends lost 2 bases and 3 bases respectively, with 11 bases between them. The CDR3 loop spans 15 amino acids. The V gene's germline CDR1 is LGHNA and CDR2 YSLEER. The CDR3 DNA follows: TGCGCCAGCAGCCAATCCCCAGGGGACTACAATGAGCAGTTCTTC. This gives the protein CASSQSPGDYNEQFF.

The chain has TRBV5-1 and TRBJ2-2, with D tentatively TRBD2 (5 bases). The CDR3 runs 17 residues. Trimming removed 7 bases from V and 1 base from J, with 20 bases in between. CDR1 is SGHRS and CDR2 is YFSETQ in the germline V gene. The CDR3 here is CASASATQRLNTGELFF. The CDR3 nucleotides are TGCGCCAGCGCAAGCGCTACTCAGCGGTTGAACACCGGGGAGCTGTTTTTT.

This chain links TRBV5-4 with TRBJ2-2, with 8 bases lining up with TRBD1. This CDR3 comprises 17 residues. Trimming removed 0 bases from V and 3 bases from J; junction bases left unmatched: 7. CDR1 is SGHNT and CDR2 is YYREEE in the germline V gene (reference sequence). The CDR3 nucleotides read TGTGCCAGCAGCTTGGCGTTTGGACAGGGAGACACCGGGGAGCTGTTTTTT. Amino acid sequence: CASSLAFGQGDTGELFF.